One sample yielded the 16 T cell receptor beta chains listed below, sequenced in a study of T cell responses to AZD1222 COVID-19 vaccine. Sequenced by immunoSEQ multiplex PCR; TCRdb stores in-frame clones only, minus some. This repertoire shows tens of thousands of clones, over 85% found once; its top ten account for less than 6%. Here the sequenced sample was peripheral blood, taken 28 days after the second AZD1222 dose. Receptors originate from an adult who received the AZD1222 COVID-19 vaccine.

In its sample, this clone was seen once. The CDR3 sequence is CASSAVGQLNEKLFF. The DNA for the CDR3 is TGTGCCAGCAGCGCAGTGGGGCAGCTGAATGAAAAACTGTTTTTT. The chain has TRBV9 and TRBJ1-4, with D tentatively TRBD1 (5 bases). Germline values: CDR1 SGDLS, CDR2 YYNGEE. V was clipped by 3 bases and J by 5 bases, with 14 bases between them. CDR3 size: 15 residues.

DNA for the CDR3: TGTGCCAGCAGCCAACCAAAATCAACAGGGAACACCGGGGAGCTGTTTTTT. It yields the protein CASSQPKSTGNTGELFF. This chain joins TRBV14 and TRBJ2-2, with D possibly matching TRBD1 (5 bases). Germline CDR1 SGHDN, CDR2 FVKESK. V gave up 2 bases and J gave up 1 base, with 14 bases separating them. The CDR3 totals 17 residues.

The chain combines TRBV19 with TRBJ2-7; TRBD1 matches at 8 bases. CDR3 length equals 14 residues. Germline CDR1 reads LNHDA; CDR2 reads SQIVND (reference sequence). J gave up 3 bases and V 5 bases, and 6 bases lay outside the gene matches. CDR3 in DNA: TGTGCCAGTAGTTCGGGGACAGGAGACTACGAGCAGTACGTC. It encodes CASSSGTGDYEQYV.

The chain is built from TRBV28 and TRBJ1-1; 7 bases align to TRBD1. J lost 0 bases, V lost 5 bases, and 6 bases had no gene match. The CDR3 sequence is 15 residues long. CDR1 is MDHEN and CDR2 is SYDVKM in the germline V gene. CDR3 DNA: TGTGCCAGCAGTCTGCCGACAGGGCTGAACACTGAAGCTTTCTTT. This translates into CASSLPTGLNTEAFF.

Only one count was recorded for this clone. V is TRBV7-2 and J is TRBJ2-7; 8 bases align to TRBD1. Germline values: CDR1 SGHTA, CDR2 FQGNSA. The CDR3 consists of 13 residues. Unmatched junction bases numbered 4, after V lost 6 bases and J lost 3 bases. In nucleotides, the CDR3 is TGTGCCAGCAGGCCGACAGGGGTCTACGAGCAGTACTTC. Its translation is CASRPTGVYEQYF. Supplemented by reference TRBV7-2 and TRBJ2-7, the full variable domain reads GAGVSQSPSNKVTEKGKDVELRCDPISGHTALYWYRQSLGQGLEFLIYFQGNSAPDKSGLPSDRFSAERTGGSVSTLTIQRTQQEDSAVYLCASRPTGVYEQYFGPGTRLTVT.

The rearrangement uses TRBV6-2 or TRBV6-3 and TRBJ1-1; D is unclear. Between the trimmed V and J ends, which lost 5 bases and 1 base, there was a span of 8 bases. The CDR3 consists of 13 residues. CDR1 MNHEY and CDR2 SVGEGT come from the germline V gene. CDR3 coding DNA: TGTGCCAGCAGTATAAGAGGGAACACTGAAGCTTTCTTT. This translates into CASSIRGNTEAFF.

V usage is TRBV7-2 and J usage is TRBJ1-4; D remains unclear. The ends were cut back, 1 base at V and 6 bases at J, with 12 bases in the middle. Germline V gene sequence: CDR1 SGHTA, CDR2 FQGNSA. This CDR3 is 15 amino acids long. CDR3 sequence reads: CASSLGPYADEKLFF. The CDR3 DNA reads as TGTGCCAGCAGCTTAGGCCCCTACGCGGATGAAAAACTGTTTTTT.

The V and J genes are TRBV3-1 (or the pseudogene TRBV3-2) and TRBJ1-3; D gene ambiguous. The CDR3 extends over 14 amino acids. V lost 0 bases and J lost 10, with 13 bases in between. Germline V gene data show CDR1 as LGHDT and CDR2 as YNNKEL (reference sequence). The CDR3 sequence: CASSQDLVLPTIYF. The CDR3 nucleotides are TGTGCCAGCAGCCAAGATCTGGTCCTCCCTACCATATATTTT.

The CDR3 spells CASSLDSQNTGELFF. CDR3 in DNA: TGTGCCAGCAGCTTAGACAGTCAAAACACCGGGGAGCTGTTTTTT. J is TRBJ2-2 and V is TRBV7-3; D may be TRBD1 (5 bases). Germline V gives CDR1 SGHTA, CDR2 FQGTGA. The CDR3 is 15 amino acids. Trimming pared 2 bases from V and 2 bases from J, leaving 9 bases between.

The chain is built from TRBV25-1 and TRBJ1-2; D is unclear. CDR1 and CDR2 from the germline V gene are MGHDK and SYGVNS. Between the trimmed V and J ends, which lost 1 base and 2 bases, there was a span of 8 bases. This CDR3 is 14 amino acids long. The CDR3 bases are TGTGCCAGCAGTGAATCCCGACGGAACTATGGCTACACCTTC. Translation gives CASSESRRNYGYTF.

Here the CDR3 reads CASSRGSGGPTSYEQYF. For the CDR3, the DNA is TGTGCCAGCAGCCGGGGAAGCGGGGGCCCAACCTCCTACGAGCAGTACTTC. The gene calls are TRBV3-1 (or the pseudogene TRBV3-2) and TRBJ2-7, with 8 bases aligning to TRBD2. This CDR3 spans 17 amino acids. Germline values: CDR1 LGHDT, CDR2 YNNKEL (reference sequence). Trimming at V came to 4 bases and at J to 0 bases, leaving 11 bases not matched to a gene.

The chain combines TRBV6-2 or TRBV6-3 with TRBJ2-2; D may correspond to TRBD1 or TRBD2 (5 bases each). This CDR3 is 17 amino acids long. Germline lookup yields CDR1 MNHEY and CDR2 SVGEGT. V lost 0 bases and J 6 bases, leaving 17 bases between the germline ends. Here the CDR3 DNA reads TGTGCCAGCAGTTACTCGGGAGCTCGACAGTCCGCCGGGGAGCTGTTTTTT. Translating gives CASSYSGARQSAGELFF.

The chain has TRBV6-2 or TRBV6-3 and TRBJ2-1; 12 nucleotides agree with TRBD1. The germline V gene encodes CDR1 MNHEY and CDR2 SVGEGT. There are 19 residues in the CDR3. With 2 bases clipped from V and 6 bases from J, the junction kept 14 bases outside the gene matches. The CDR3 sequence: CASSYRPGQGATGTNEQFF. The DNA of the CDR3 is TGTGCCAGCAGTTACCGCCCGGGACAGGGGGCTACTGGCACCAATGAGCAGTTCTTC.

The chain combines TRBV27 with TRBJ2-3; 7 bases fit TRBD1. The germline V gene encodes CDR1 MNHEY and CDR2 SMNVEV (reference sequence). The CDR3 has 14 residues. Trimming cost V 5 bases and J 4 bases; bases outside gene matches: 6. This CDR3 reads CASSPYRGSDTQYF. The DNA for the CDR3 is TGTGCCAGCAGTCCTTACAGGGGTTCAGATACGCAGTATTTT.

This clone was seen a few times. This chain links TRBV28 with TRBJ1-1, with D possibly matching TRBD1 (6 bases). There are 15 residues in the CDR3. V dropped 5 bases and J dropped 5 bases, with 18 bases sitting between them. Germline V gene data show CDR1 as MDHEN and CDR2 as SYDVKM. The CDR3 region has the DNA TGTGCCAGCAGTCTCCCTCGGGCGAGGGGGACTGAAGCTTTCTTT. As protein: CASSLPRARGTEAFF.

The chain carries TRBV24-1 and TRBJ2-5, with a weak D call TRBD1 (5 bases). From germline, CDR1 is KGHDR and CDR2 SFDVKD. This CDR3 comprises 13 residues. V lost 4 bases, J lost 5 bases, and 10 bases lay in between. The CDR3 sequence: CATSEPAGETQYF. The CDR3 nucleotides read TGTGCCACCAGTGAACCCGCAGGGGAGACCCAGTACTTC.